This is a list of T cell receptor beta chains from one sample in a study of cytomegalovirus exposure and HLA in healthy donors. TCRdb's copy holds only in-frame clones and misses some; the assay was immunoSEQ multiplex PCR. The sample includes roughly 220,000 clones, almost 70% of them seen just once. Sequencing was performed on PBMCs. Receptor source: a middle-aged man in good health and CMV-seropositive. The CDR3 runs from the conserved cysteine through the conserved F or W. A D gene is named only where the DNA matches it firmly. Rows may omit the clone size; those that give it use once, few, many or a size class.

V gene	J gene	D gene	CDR3 length	clone size	CDR3 protein	CDR3 DNA
TRBV5-1	TRBJ1-3	.	16	.	CASSLQTTGTGNTIYF	TGCGCCAGCAGCTTGCAAACCACAGGGACTGGAAACACCATATATTTT
TRBV29-1	TRBJ1-2	.	12	.	CSVGRGEDGYTF	TGCAGCGTTGGCAGGGGAGAGGATGGCTACACCTTC
TRBV19	TRBJ2-3	TRBD2	16	.	CASSTLGRGITDTQYF	TGTGCCAGTAGTACCCTAGGGCGGGGGATCACAGATACGCAGTATTTT
TRBV6-1	TRBJ2-2	.	14	.	CASRGPGNTGELFF	TGTGCCAGCAGGGGGCCGGGGAACACCGGGGAGCTGTTTTTT
TRBV6-6	TRBJ1-3	.	12	few	CASSYSDSTIYF	TGTGCCAGCAGTTACTCAGACAGCACCATATATTTT
TRBV7-2	TRBJ1-4	.	16	.	CASSSSLFGSNEKLFF	TGTGCCAGCAGCTCCTCCCTGTTCGGGTCTAATGAAAAACTGTTTTTT
TRBV5-8	TRBJ2-2	TRBD1	15	.	CASSSDRENTGELFF	TGTGCCAGCAGCTCCGACAGGGAGAACACCGGGGAGCTGTTTTTT
TRBV6-1	TRBJ1-1	.	14	.	CASNWRQGNTEAFF	TGTGCCAGCAACTGGCGGCAGGGGAACACTGAAGCTTTCTTT
TRBV5-6	TRBJ1-1	.	13	few	CASSLNGYTEAFF	TGTGCCAGCAGCTTGAACGGGTACACTGAAGCTTTCTTT
TRBV27	TRBJ2-2	TRBD2	16	.	CATSPTLAGGTGELFF	TGTGCCACCTCCCCCACACTAGCGGGGGGCACCGGGGAGCTGTTTTTT